What follows is one TCR beta chain and its context. The sample originates from a study of blood T cell repertoires in COVID-19. Study-wide background: From the United States, Italy and Spain came samples of acute and convalescent COVID-19. PBMCs, B-cell-depleted T cells, or T cells were the source of the cDNA or gDNA that made up the material.

Trimming took 7 bases from V and 6 from J; bases not matched to a gene: 7. Germline CDR1 and CDR2: MNHNY and SVGAGI (reference sequence). This CDR3 is built from 13 residues. Source study methods: Scientists estimated how many nucleated cells there were by amplifying reference gene primers. The repertoire was sequenced with immunoSEQ multiplex PCR; TCRdb's copy has only in-frame clones and lacks some. The V and J calls and clone size were taken over from that table, and D and trimming were inferred from the DNA. Counted here are tens of thousands of clones, approximately 84% occurring once; the ten biggest clones make up 28%.

The sequencing sample was made of peripheral blood. The source is a human donor in a cohort sampled during active COVID-19. This rearrangement joins TRBV6-6 to TRBJ2-7; the match to TRBD1 covers 9 bases. CDR3 sequence reads: CASTRTGEAEQYF. CDR3 DNA sequence: TGTGCCAGCACTAGGACAGGGGAAGCCGAGCAGTACTTC.